This is a list of T cell receptor beta chains from one sample in a study of T cells in Graves' hyperthyroidism and ophthalmopathy. TCRdb redid the calling of the multiplex PCR reads with MiXCR, one entry per CDR3 protein. The table includes 600,000 to 900,000 distinct CDR3 sequences, roughly 15% detected once. Input material: blood. The source of these receptors is a man younger than 35 with Graves' hyperthyroidism. CDR3s include the opening cysteine and the closing phenylalanine or tryptophan. D genes are given only for firm matches. A clone size is listed for some rows: how often the clone was seen (once, few, many), or a class if it is expanded.

J gene	V gene	D gene	clone size	CDR3 protein	CDR3 DNA
TRBJ1-2	TRBV7-2	-	few	CASRVRGGLAYGYTF	TGTGCCAGCAGAGTTCGCGGGGGGTTAGCCTATGGCTACACCTTC
TRBJ1-1	TRBV6-1	-	few	CASRDVLATEAFF	TGTGCCAGCAGAGATGTCCTGGCGACTGAAGCTTTCTTT
TRBJ1-2	TRBV15	-	-	CATSGTGRRYTF	TGTGCCACCAGCGGCACAGGCCGGCGCTACACCTTC
TRBJ2-3	TRBV12-3/TRBV12-4	TRBD2	-	CASSLTSLAGDTQYF	TGTGCCAGCAGTTTAACCTCTCTAGCGGGAGATACGCAGTATTTT
TRBJ2-7	TRBV12-3/TRBV12-4	TRBD1	many	CASSQIGQVNEQYF	TGTGCCAGCAGTCAGATTGGACAGGTCAACGAGCAGTACTTC
TRBJ2-7	TRBV5-1	TRBD2	few	CASSQRLAGGEQYF	TGCGCCAGCAGCCAACGACTAGCGGGAGGCGAGCAGTACTTC
TRBJ2-7	TRBV7-2	TRBD1	many	CASSLVGDRADEQYF	TGTGCCAGCAGCTTAGTGGGAGACAGGGCGGACGAGCAGTACTTC
TRBJ2-7	TRBV11-2	TRBD1	many	CASSLGDRAYEQYF	TGTGCCAGCAGCTTAGGTGACAGGGCCTACGAGCAGTACTTC
TRBJ1-1	TRBV20-1	-	many	CSARDLGPSSTEAFF	TGCAGTGCTAGAGATTTAGGACCAAGCAGCACTGAAGCTTTCTTT
TRBJ2-1	TRBV6-1	TRBD2	-	CASQGLAMLGEQFF	TGTGCCAGCCAGGGACTAGCGATGTTAGGTGAGCAGTTCTTC
TRBJ2-3	TRBV5-5	-	-	CASSLVIVADTQYF	TGTGCCAGCAGCTTGGTTATAGTCGCAGATACGCAGTATTTT
TRBJ1-5	TRBV6-1	-	-	CASSLLWSNQPQHF	TGTGCCAGCAGTCTCCTTTGGAGCAATCAGCCCCAGCATTTT
TRBJ1-2	TRBV28	-	many	CASSLPLQGHNYGYTF	TGTGCCAGCAGTCTACCTCTCCAGGGGCATAACTATGGCTACACCTTC
TRBJ2-1	TRBV11-3	-	many	CASGPRYNEQFF	TGTGCCAGCGGACCTAGATACAATGAGCAGTTCTTC
TRBJ1-1	TRBV2	-	-	CALVGSLLSGAFF	TGTGCTTTGGTTGGTTCTCTCCTAAGCGGAGCTTTCTTT
TRBJ1-2	TRBV6-1	-	many	CASSEAGWTSLNYGYTF	TGTGCCAGCAGTGAAGCTGGGTGGACTTCCCTAAACTATGGCTACACCTTC
TRBJ2-7	TRBV9	-	few	CASSVEAIAAYEQYF	TGTGCCAGCAGCGTAGAGGCCATCGCGGCCTACGAGCAGTACTTC
TRBJ2-3	TRBV28	TRBD2	few	CASSSQPGLAAAGTQYF	TGTGCCAGCAGTTCACAACCGGGACTAGCGGCGGCAGGCACGCAGTATTTT
TRBJ1-1	TRBV9	TRBD1	-	CASSVSGGLDTEAFF	TGTGCCAGCAGCGTATCAGGGGGCTTAGACACTGAAGCTTTCTTT